A single TCR beta chain is shown here with its context. Antigen: not known. Germline V gene lookup returns CDR1 DFQATT and CDR2 SNEGSKA (reference sequence). The V gene lost 5 bases and the J gene lost 6 bases, with 7 bases spanning the gap. The CDR3 has 10 residues. This sample is part of a study of vaccination effects on CD4 cells after COVID-19. Sequencing in the ViraFEST assay came after antigen-specific CD4+ T cells had been expanded with viral peptide pools, which were used to stimulate PBMC. Subsequent to a culture period of around 10 days, CD4+ T cells were isolated. Vaccinated recipients, who were negative for nucleocapsid antibodies, had no history of SARS-CoV-2 infection. It was with roughly 9.5 IU/ml IL-2 and around 9.9 ug/ml peptides that around 1.9 million PBMC per well were cultured. Method: immunoSEQ multiplex PCR; TCRdb's copy keeps in-frame clones and lacks some. The table records about 73,000 clones, 78% of them present only once.

Study observations and caveats: Convalescent patients were scarce, and early post-infection timepoints were absent.

The sequenced sample was CD4+ T cells from PBMCs cultured with SARS-CoV-2 spike peptides, obtained before COVID-19 vaccination. The rearrangement uses TRBV20-1 and TRBJ1-2, with no clear D. The sequence was obtained from a human donor who received a COVID-19 vaccine. CDR3 amino acids: CSAGINGYTF. CDR3 nucleotides: TGCAGTGCTGGGATTAATGGCTACACCTTC.